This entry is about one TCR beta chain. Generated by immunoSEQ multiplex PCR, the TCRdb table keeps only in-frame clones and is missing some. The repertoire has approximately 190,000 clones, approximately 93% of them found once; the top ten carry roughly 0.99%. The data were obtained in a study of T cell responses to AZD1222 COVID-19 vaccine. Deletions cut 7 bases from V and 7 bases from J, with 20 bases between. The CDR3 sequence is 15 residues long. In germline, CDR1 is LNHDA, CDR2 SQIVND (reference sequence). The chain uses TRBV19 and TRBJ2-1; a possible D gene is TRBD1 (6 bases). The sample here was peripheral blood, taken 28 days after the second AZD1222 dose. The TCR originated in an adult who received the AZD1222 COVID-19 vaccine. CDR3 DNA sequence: TGTGCCAGTATCCAGGGGACACCCACGGGGAATGAGCAGTTCTTC. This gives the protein CASIQGTPTGNEQFF.